The next 2 T cell receptor beta chains were all read from a single sample in a study of low-dose radiotherapy and immunotherapy resistance in tumors. TRAV and TRBV primers primed cDNA for both TCRalpha and TCRbeta. A constant-region primer paired with the V-primer adapter amplified TCRs over roughly 18 PCR cycles. TCRdb used MiXCR to reprocess the reads, holding one entry per CDR3 protein. The sample includes about 84,000 distinct CDR3 sequences, over 15% of them seen just once. The time point was: after trial treatment. Treatment in this sample: LDRT plus nivolumab, ipilimumab, low-dose cyclophosphamide and aspirin (RACIN trial). Specimen: PBMCs, collected after low-dose radiotherapy plus immunotherapy. The receptors were sampled from a male donor with prostate cancer.

This clonotype was seen a handful of times. This chain links TRBV7-2 with TRBJ1-2; no clear D. From germline, CDR1 is SGHTA and CDR2 FQGNSA. V was pared by 3 bases and J by 8 bases, with 13 bases between. This CDR3 is built from 13 residues. The CDR3 coding sequence is TGTGCCAGCAGCTTGGCAGGAGAACAGGGCTACACCTTC. Amino acid sequence: CASSLAGEQGYTF.

The V gene is TRBV5-1, the J gene TRBJ1-5; D may be TRBD1 (6 bases). CDR1 SGHRS and CDR2 YFSETQ come from the germline V gene. V lost 0 bases to trimming and J lost 7 bases, with 11 bases between them. The CDR3 extends over 14 amino acids. This CDR3 is CASSLGQAGQPQHF. Written as DNA, the CDR3 is TGCGCCAGCAGCTTGGGACAGGCTGGACAGCCCCAGCATTTT.